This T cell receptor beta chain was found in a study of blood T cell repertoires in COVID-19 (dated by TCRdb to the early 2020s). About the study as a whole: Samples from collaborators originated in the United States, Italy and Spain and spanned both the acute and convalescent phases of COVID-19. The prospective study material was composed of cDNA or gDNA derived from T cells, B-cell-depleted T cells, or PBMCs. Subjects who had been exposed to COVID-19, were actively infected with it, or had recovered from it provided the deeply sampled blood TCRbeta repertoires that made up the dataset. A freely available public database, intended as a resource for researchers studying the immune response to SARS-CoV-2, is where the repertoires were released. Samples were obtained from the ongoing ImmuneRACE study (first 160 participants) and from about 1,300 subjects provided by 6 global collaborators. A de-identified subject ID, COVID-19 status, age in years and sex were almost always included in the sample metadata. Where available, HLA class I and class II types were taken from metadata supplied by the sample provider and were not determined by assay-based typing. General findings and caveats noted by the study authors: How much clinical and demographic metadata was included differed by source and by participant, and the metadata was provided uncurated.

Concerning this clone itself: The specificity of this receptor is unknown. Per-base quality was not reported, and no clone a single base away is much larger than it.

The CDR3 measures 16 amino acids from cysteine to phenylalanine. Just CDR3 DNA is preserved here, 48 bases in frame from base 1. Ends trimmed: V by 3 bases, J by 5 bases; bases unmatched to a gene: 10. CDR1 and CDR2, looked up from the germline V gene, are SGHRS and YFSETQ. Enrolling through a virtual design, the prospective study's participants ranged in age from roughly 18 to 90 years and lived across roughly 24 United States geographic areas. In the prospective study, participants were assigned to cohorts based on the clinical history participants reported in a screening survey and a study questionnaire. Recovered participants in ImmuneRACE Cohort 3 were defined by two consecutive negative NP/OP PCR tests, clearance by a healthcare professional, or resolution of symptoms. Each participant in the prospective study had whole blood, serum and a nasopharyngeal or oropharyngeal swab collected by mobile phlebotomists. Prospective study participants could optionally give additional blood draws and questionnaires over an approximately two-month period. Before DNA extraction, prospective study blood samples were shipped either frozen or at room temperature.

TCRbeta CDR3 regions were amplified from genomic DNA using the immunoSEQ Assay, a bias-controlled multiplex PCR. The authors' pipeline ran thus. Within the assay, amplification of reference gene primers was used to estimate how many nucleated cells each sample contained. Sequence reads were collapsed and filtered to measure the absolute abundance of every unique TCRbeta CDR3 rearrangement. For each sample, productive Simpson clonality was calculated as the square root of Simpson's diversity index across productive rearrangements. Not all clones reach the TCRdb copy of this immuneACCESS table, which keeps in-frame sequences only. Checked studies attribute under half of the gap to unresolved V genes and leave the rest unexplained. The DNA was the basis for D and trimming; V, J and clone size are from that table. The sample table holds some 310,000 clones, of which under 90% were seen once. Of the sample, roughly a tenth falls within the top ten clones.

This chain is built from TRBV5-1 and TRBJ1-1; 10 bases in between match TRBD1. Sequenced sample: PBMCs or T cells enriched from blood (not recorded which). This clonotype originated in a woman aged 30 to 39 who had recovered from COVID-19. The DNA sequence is TGCGCCAGCAGCTCGGGGGACAGGGGTATTTGGACTGAAGCTTTCTTT. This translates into CASSSGDRGIWTEAFF.